Below, 9 T cell receptor beta chains from the same sample are listed, as sequenced in a study of spatial heterogeneity in lung cancer. Notes on the study in general: The study found that expanded intratumoral alpha and beta TCR counts tracked tumor mutation counts.

Antigen specificity for these receptors is unknown. TCRdb recomputed calls from the 5' RACE reads with MiXCR, one row per CDR3 protein. The table has around 100,000 distinct CDR3 sequences, nearly 4.5% seen once. As to time point: sample taken at primary tumor resection. Sequences were derived from lung tumor tissue, sampled at surgery. The receptor set was obtained from a male donor with early-stage non-small cell lung cancer.

This clonotype was seen many times. V is TRBV28 and J is TRBJ2-2; D is ambiguous. With 1 base removed from V and 2 bases from J, the gap between germline ends came to 17 bases. This CDR3 comprises 18 residues. CDR1 is MDHEN, CDR2 SYDVKM, per germline. CDR3 nucleotides: TGTGCCAGCAGTTTATCGGGCAGACACGAATTTAACACCGGGGAGCTGTTTTTT. Protein sequence: CASSLSGRHEFNTGELFF.

This clonotype was seen a few times. The genes are TRBV28 and TRBJ1-1; D uncertain. Trimming cost V 5 bases and J 0 bases, with 16 bases left between them. CDR3 size: 16 residues. Germline V CDR1 and CDR2: MDHEN, SYDVKM. The CDR3 coding sequence is TGTGCCAGCAGTCGATCCAGGACGAGCATGAACACTGAAGCTTTCTTT. Protein product: CASSRSRTSMNTEAFF.

This clonotype has ten or more counts. The rearrangement links TRBV7-6 to TRBJ1-4; 11 bases are a match to TRBD1. Germline V lookup: CDR1 SGHVS, CDR2 FNYEAQ. The J segment lost 7 bases and the V segment lost 5 bases, leaving 3 bases of the junction unmatched. The CDR3 is made up of 14 amino acids. The CDR3 loop is CASSQGQGGEKLFF. The CDR3 nucleotides are TGTGCCAGCAGCCAGGGACAGGGGGGTGAAAAACTGTTTTTT.

The sample holds many counts of this clonotype. This sequence joins TRBV6-1 and TRBJ1-1; possible D gene TRBD1, 5 bases. The germline CDR1 and CDR2 sequences are MNHNS and SASEGT. The length of the CDR3 is 14 residues. The germline V and J ends were trimmed by 6 bases and 8 bases, with 19 bases remaining between them. CDR3 residues: CASRDFGTLNEAFF. The CDR3 coding sequence is TGTGCCAGCAGGGACTTCGGGACTCTAAACGAAGCTTTCTTT.

This clonotype was counted ten times or more. V is TRBV6-6 and J is TRBJ2-7; D is uncertain. The germline CDR1 and CDR2 sequences are MNHNY and SVGAGI (reference sequence). Trimming took off 6 bases at V and 2 bases at J, with 17 bases between the two ends. This CDR3 is 15 amino acids long. The DNA for the CDR3 is TGTGCCAGCAGCCTGGACCCTAATCGTCCCTACGAGCAGTACTTC. It is translated as CASSLDPNRPYEQYF.

This clonotype was seen more than once but under ten times. For the CDR3, the DNA is TGCGCCAGCAGCTCTAGCGGAGAGAGGCGTTCCTACAATGAGCAGTTCTTC. It is translated as CASSSSGERRSYNEQFF. This chain connects TRBV5-1 to TRBJ2-1; 7 bases map to TRBD2. This CDR3 contains 17 residues. Per germline, CDR1 SGHRS and CDR2 YFSETQ. J gave up 1 base and V 3 bases, and 10 bases lay outside the gene matches. Looking up the rest from reference TRBV5-1 and TRBJ2-1 gives the full variable domain: KAGVTQTPRYLIKTRGQQVTLSCSPISGHRSVSWYQQTPGQGLQFLFEYFSETQRNKGNFPGRFSGRQFSNSRSEMNVSTLELGDSALYLCASSSSGERRSYNEQFFGPGTRLTVL.

This clonotype has ten or more counts. This chain joins TRBV7-2 and TRBJ2-1; D is undetermined. Germline V CDR1 and CDR2: SGHTA, FQGNSA. V gave up 1 base and J gave up 5 bases, with 18 bases separating them. The CDR3 totals 17 residues. Here the CDR3 DNA reads TGTGCCAGCAGCTTAGGAGGTTTCCCGACCCTAGACAATGAGCAGTTCTTC. Translated, it gives CASSLGGFPTLDNEQFF.

This clonotype occurred many times. The chain couples TRBV29-1 to TRBJ2-7, with 10 positions matching TRBD1. The CDR3 totals 13 residues. Germline V gives CDR1 SQVTM, CDR2 ANQGSEA. V trimming: 4 bases; J trimming: 6 bases; junction bases outside the gene matches: 6. This CDR3 is CSVAGQGNSEQYF. CDR3 coding DNA: TGCAGCGTTGCGGGACAGGGGAACAGCGAGCAGTACTTC.

Ten or more counts support this clonotype. The J gene is TRBJ2-2, the V gene TRBV7-8, with 15 bases matching TRBD2. V was clipped by 5 bases and J by 5 bases; unmatched bases: 3. Germline V lookup: CDR1 SGHVS, CDR2 FQNEAQ. The CDR3 totals 16 residues. The CDR3 DNA is TGTGCCAGCAGCCCGGGACTAGCGGGAGGAACCGGGGAGCTGTTTTTT. Protein product: CASSPGLAGGTGELFF.